This TCR beta chain originates from a study of blood T cells in healthy people across ages. Concerning this clonotype: Its specificity is not known.

Study findings and constraints: Researchers judged that diversity estimates from one million T cells fell short of true values. Relative to aged donors, long-lived donors carried more naive CD4+ cells and displayed higher diversity.

V lost 3 bases, J lost 4 bases, and 4 bases stayed unmatched. Germline values: CDR1 DFQATT, CDR2 SNEGSKA (reference sequence). The CDR3 is 13 residues long. Through a sample-barcoded 5' primer and a J-beta primer mix, a second PCR was run for roughly 6 to 12 cycles. Tagging of each cDNA molecule was performed by a template-switch adaptor with 12 random nucleotides. TCRdb called the 5' RACE reads again in MiXCR, with one record for every CDR3 protein. The sample has 1.5 million to 1.8 million distinct CDR3 sequences, roughly two fifths seen once. Sequencing was done on a sample of blood. V usage is TRBV20-1 and J usage is TRBJ1-1; 8 nucleotides line up with TRBD1. The receptor was isolated from a woman in her late teens or twenties in good health. The CDR3 is CSASRGRGTEAFF. Written as DNA, the CDR3 is TGCAGTGCTAGCAGGGGGCGCGGCACTGAAGCTTTCTTT.